The 21 T cell receptor beta chains presented below share a single source sample, sequenced in a study of beta chain features in type 1 diabetes. Overall study findings and caveats: When Type 1 diabetes patients were examined, their TCRB CDR3s proved moderately but significantly shorter in all four CD4+ subsets.

No antigen has been identified for these receptors. The isolated RNA, all of it, was reverse transcribed, so expressed TCRB transcripts were what got sequenced. Data came from immunoSEQ multiplex PCR; TCRdb stores just in-frame clones and leaves some out. The sample gives hundreds of thousands of clones, about an eighth of which show up once; roughly 0.022% is in the top ten. The sequencing sample was made of naive CD4+ T cells from blood. The receptors here all came from a man between 18 and 35 years old with type 1 diabetes.

The chain employs TRBV11-2 and TRBJ2-1; D possibly corresponds to TRBD1 (6 bases). In germline, CDR1 is SGHAT, CDR2 FQNNGV. V was trimmed by 0 bases and J by 7 bases, leaving 13 bases between them. There are 15 residues in the CDR3. The CDR3 protein is CASSLDPGTGNEQFF. The CDR3 DNA sequence: TGTGCCAGCAGCTTAGATCCCGGAACAGGGAATGAGCAGTTCTTC.

V is TRBV7-9 and J is TRBJ2-5, with a possible D match to TRBD2 (6 bases). The CDR3 is 14 residues long. V was pared by 5 bases and J by 4 bases, with 14 bases between. Germline CDR1 and CDR2: SEHNR and FQNEAQ (reference sequence). The CDR3 is CASSSRNGGETQYF. The CDR3 DNA reads TGTGCCAGCAGCAGTCGTAACGGGGGAGAGACCCAGTACTTC.

A few counts support this clone. V is TRBV20-1 and J is TRBJ2-5; D is ambiguous. Germline CDR1 DFQATT, CDR2 SNEGSKA (reference sequence). The CDR3 is 11 amino acids. The germline V and J ends were trimmed by 2 bases and 5 bases, with 6 bases remaining between them. CDR3 sequence: CSARPGETQYF. CDR3 coding DNA: TGCAGTGCTAGACCAGGCGAGACCCAGTACTTC.

As regards this clone: The identical CDR3 is also encoded by other nucleotide sequences in the sample. The V call is TRBV30, the J call TRBJ1-5; D remains unclear. The germline gives CDR1 GTSNPN, CDR2 SVGIG (reference sequence). CDR3 length equals 13 residues. Trimming shortened V by 0 bases and J by 1 base, and 4 bases separated the two germline ends. This chain's CDR3 is CAWSVESNQPQHF. CDR3 DNA: TGTGCCTGGAGTGTCGAGAGCAATCAGCCCCAGCATTTT.

V gene TRBV18 combines with J gene TRBJ2-5; possibly TRBD1 for D (5 bases). The germline V gene encodes CDR1 KGHSH and CDR2 LQKENI. The V end lost 3 bases, the J end lost 1 base, and 15 bases lay between the germline ends. The CDR3 loop spans 16 amino acids. The CDR3 bases are TGTGCCAGCTCACCCTCGGTGACCAGGGCCCAAGAGACCCAGTACTTC. Its translation is CASSPSVTRAQETQYF.

In this sample, this clone turned up a few times. The V and J genes are TRBV6-5 and TRBJ2-1, with 13 bases identical to TRBD2. V dropped 7 bases and J dropped 5; count of bases not matched to a gene: 2. Germline assignment: CDR1 MNHEY and CDR2 SVGAGI. This CDR3 comprises 14 residues. CDR3 nucleotide sequence: TGTGCCAGCATCGGACTAGCGGGGGACAATGAGCAGTTCTTC. Protein: CASIGLAGDNEQFF.

This clone was observed a few times. The gene calls are TRBV27 and TRBJ2-2; D is ambiguous. The CDR3 extends over 15 amino acids. V lost 2 bases, J lost 8 bases, and 15 bases lay in between. Germline V gene sequence: CDR1 MNHEY, CDR2 SMNVEV (reference sequence). This CDR3 is CASSLGLPGLGELFF. CDR3 sequence (DNA): TGTGCCAGCAGTTTAGGGCTTCCAGGATTAGGGGAGCTGTTTTTT.

This clone was found a few times. This sequence joins TRBV6-5 and TRBJ2-2; D might be TRBD1 (5 bases). This CDR3 region has 15 residues. CDR1 MNHEY and CDR2 SVGAGI come from the germline V gene. Trimming cost V 6 bases and J 5 bases, with 16 bases left between them. CDR3 DNA sequence: TGTGCCAGCAGCCTACAGAAGGGGCGGACCGGGGAGCTGTTTTTT. Encoded protein: CASSLQKGRTGELFF.

This chain joins TRBV30 and TRBJ1-3, with 8 bases aligning to TRBD1. CDR3 length equals 14 residues. With 4 bases clipped from V and 0 bases from J, the junction kept 2 bases outside the gene matches. CDR1 GTSNPN and CDR2 SVGIG come from the germline V gene (reference sequence). The DNA of the CDR3 is TGTGCCTGGAACAGGGGGAGCTCTGGAAACACCATATATTTT. Its translation is CAWNRGSSGNTIYF.

This clone has more than one count but fewer than ten. V gene TRBV12-5 combines with J gene TRBJ2-5, with TRBD2 matching 8 bases. The CDR3 contains 15 residues. With 10 bases clipped from V and 5 bases from J, the junction kept 15 bases outside the gene matches. Germline V gene data show CDR1 as LGHNT and CDR2 as FRNRAP. CDR3 nucleotide sequence: TGTGCTACCCAATGGGCGGGGGGCCCTTCGGAGACCCAGTACTTC. It is translated as CATQWAGGPSETQYF.

This clone was recorded a few times. The V call is TRBV5-1, the J call TRBJ1-4; the D gene is possibly TRBD1 (5 bases). The CDR3 totals 15 residues. Trimming pared 3 bases from V and 7 bases from J, leaving 16 bases between. The germline gives CDR1 SGHRS, CDR2 YFSETQ. The CDR3 nucleotides read TGCGCCAGCAGCTCGCCCGGGACGCCGGGTGAAAAACTGTTTTTT. This gives the protein CASSSPGTPGEKLFF. Together with reference TRBV5-1 and TRBJ1-4, the CDR3 gives the full variable domain: KAGVTQTPRYLIKTRGQQVTLSCSPISGHRSVSWYQQTPGQGLQFLFEYFSETQRNKGNFPGRFSGRQFSNSRSEMNVSTLELGDSALYLCASSSPGTPGEKLFFGSGTQLSVL.

Details on this clone: The sample has other DNA sequences that encode this CDR3 too. The V and J genes are TRBV18 and TRBJ2-7, with unresolved D. Trimming pared 6 bases from V and 4 bases from J, leaving 10 bases between. The CDR3 has 12 residues. CDR1 is KGHSH, CDR2 LQKENI, per germline. CDR3 sequence reads: CASSPLGYEQYF. In DNA form, the CDR3 reads TGTGCCAGCTCCCCCTTGGGGTACGAGCAGTACTTC.

This clone turned up a few times. The rearrangement joins TRBV27 to TRBJ2-1, with 11 bases identical to TRBD2. J lost 7 bases, V lost 3 bases, and 5 bases had no gene match. Looked up from germline, CDR1 is MNHEY and CDR2 is SMNVEV (reference sequence). This CDR3 is built from 15 residues. CDR3 nucleotide sequence: TGTGCCAGCAGTTTGGTAGCGGGGGGGCGTAATGAGCAGTTCTTC. The encoded protein is CASSLVAGGRNEQFF.

V gene TRBV4-1 combines with J gene TRBJ2-1; the D gene is possibly TRBD1 (5 bases). CDR3 length equals 16 residues. CDR1 and CDR2 (germline): MGHRA, YSYEKL. V dropped 1 base and J dropped 3 bases, with 13 bases sitting between them. Here the CDR3 DNA reads TGCGCCAGCAGCCAAGGTGACAGTCTCCACTACAATGAGCAGTTCTTC. Residues: CASSQGDSLHYNEQFF.

J is TRBJ2-7 and V is TRBV7-3, with D perhaps given as TRBD1 or TRBD2 (5 bases each). The CDR3 is 13 amino acids. Germline V gives CDR1 SGHTA, CDR2 FQGTGA. The ends were cut back, 4 bases at V and 3 bases at J, with 10 bases in the middle. CDR3 sequence (DNA): TGTGCCAGCAGCTCCGGGACGGGCTACGAGCAGTACTTC. Amino acid sequence: CASSSGTGYEQYF.

V usage is TRBV18 and J usage is TRBJ1-1; D may be TRBD1 (5 bases). Looked up from germline, CDR1 is KGHSH and CDR2 is LQKENI. Deletions cut 5 bases from V and 0 bases from J, with 10 bases between. The CDR3 length is 14 residues. The CDR3 region has the DNA TGTGCCAGCTCATCGACAGCGGTGAACACTGAAGCTTTCTTT. This gives the protein CASSSTAVNTEAFF.

This chain joins TRBV29-1 and TRBJ1-2, with D perhaps TRBD1 (6 bases). This CDR3 comprises 12 residues. Germline-derived CDR1 and CDR2 are SQVTM and ANQGSEA. V was pared by 6 bases and J by 7 bases, with 15 bases between. CDR3 DNA sequence: TGCAGCGTCAAAGGGGGGGTCCTTGGCTACACCTTC. Amino acids: CSVKGGVLGYTF.

V usage is TRBV30 and J usage is TRBJ2-7; D possibly corresponds to TRBD1 (6 bases). Germline lookup yields CDR1 GTSNPN and CDR2 SVGIG (reference sequence). V was clipped by 3 bases and J by 2 bases, with 14 bases between them. CDR3 size: 14 residues. CDR3 nucleotide sequence: TGTGCCTGGAGCCAGGGGACAAGCGCCTACGAGCAGTACTTC. Its translation is CAWSQGTSAYEQYF.

This clone was picked up a small number of times. The chain uses TRBV18 and TRBJ2-1; TRBD1 aligns across 8 bases. This CDR3 contains 15 residues. Germline CDR1 and CDR2: KGHSH and LQKENI. The J segment lost 6 bases and the V segment lost 3 bases, leaving 7 bases of the junction unmatched. CDR3 amino acids: CASSPVVDRGNEQFF. The DNA of the CDR3 is TGTGCCAGCTCACCCGTGGTCGACAGGGGCAATGAGCAGTTCTTC.

This chain links TRBV5-6 with TRBJ1-5; 7 bases are shared with TRBD1. J gave up 1 base and V 4 bases, and 2 bases lay outside the gene matches. The V gene's germline CDR1 is SGHDT and CDR2 YYEEEE. There are 14 residues in the CDR3. This CDR3 reads CASSHRGSNQPQHF. The DNA for the CDR3 is TGTGCCAGCAGCCACAGGGGAAGCAATCAGCCCCAGCATTTT.

This clone was found a few times. Additional DNA sequences in this sample encode the identical CDR3. The CDR3 DNA sequence: TGTGCCTGGAGTACAGGGGGCGAGCAGTACTTC. This sequence encodes CAWSTGGEQYF. The rearrangement uses TRBV30 and TRBJ2-7, with 8 bases lining up with TRBD1. CDR1 is GTSNPN, CDR2 SVGIG, per germline (reference sequence). The CDR3 contains 11 residues. With V trimmed by 2 bases and J by 6 bases, 0 bases remained unmatched.